This T cell receptor beta chain comes out of a study of T cells after yellow fever vaccination. For TCR, cDNA came from 5'RACE template switching, which added a universal primer site and UMIs. TCRdb called the 5' RACE reads again in MiXCR, with one record for every CDR3 protein. The sample consists of more than 300,000 distinct CDR3 sequences, about 10% of them appearing once. Per the germline V gene, CDR1 is LGHDT and CDR2 is YNNKEL (reference sequence). V dropped 4 bases and J dropped 3 bases, with 9 bases sitting between them. There are 13 residues in the CDR3. In its sample, this clonotype was seen a few times.

The material sequenced was CD4+ T cells sorted from PBMCs, taken 45 days after the yellow fever booster vaccination. The receptor's source is a man aged 18-30 years who received the YFV17D yellow fever vaccine. V usage is TRBV3-1 and J usage is TRBJ1-1; D remains unclear. In nucleotides, the CDR3 is TGTGCCAGCAGCCCACTTATTTACACTGAAGCTTTCTTT. Translation: CASSPLIYTEAFF.